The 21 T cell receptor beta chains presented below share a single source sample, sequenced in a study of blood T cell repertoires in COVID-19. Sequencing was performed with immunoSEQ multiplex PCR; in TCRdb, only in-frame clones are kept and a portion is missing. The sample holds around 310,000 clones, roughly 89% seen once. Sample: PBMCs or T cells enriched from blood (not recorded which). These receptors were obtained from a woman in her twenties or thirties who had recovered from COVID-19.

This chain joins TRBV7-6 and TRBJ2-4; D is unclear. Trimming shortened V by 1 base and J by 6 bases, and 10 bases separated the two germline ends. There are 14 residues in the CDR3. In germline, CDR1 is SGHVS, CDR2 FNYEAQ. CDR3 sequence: CASSLDPSSNIQYF. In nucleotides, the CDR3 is TGTGCCAGCAGCTTAGATCCGAGCTCAAACATTCAGTACTTC. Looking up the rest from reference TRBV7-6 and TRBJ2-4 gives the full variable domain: GAGVSQSPRYKVTKRGQDVALRCDPISGHVSLYWYRQALGQGPEFLTYFNYEAQQDKSGLPNDRFSAERPEGSISTLTIQRTEQRDSAMYRCASSLDPSSNIQYFGAGTRLSVL.

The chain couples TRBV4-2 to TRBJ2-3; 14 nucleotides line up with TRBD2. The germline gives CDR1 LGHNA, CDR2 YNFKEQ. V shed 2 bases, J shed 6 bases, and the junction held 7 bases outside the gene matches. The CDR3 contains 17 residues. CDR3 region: CASSQLTSGRASDTQYF. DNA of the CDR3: TGTGCCAGCAGCCAACTGACTAGCGGGAGGGCATCCGATACGCAGTATTTT.

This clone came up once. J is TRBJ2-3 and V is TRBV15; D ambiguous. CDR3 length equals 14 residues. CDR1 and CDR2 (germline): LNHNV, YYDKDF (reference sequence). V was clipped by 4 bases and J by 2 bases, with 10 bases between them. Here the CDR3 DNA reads TGTGCCACCAGCATGCTCGACTTCACAGATACGCAGTATTTT. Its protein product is CATSMLDFTDTQYF.

CDR3 sequence (DNA): TGCAGCGTCGTACCACTAGCGGGATCCTACGAGCAGTACTTC. Protein: CSVVPLAGSYEQYF. The J gene is TRBJ2-7, the V gene TRBV29-1, with 10 bases aligning to TRBD2. CDR1 and CDR2 from the germline V gene are SQVTM and ANQGSEA. J lost 1 base, V lost 6 bases, and 6 bases had no gene match. The CDR3 has 14 residues.

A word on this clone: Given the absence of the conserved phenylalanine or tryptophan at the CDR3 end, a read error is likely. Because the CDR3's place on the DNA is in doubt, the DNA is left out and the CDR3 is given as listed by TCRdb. The CDR3 is CASSPIGDGGTTAL. The rearrangement links TRBV9 to TRBJ1-2. Germline V gene sequence: CDR1 SGDLS, CDR2 YYNGEE. Counting both end residues, the CDR3 totals 14 amino acids.

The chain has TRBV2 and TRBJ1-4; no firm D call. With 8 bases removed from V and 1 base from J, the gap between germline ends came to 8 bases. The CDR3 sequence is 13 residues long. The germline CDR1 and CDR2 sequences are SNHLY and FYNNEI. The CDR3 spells CASGRETNEKLFF. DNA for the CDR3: TGTGCCAGCGGGAGGGAAACTAATGAAAAACTGTTTTTT.

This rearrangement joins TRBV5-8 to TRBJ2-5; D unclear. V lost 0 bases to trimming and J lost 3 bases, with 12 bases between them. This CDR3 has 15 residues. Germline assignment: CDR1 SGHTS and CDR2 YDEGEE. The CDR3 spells CASSLALGAEETQYF. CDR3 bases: TGTGCCAGCAGCTTGGCCCTCGGCGCGGAAGAGACCCAGTACTTC.

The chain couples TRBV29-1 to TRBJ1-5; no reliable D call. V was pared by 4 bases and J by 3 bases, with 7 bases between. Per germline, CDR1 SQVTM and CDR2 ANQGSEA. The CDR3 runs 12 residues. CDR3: CSVGDINQPQHF. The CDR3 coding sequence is TGCAGCGTTGGTGACATCAATCAGCCCCAGCATTTT. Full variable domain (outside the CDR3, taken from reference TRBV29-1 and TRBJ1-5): SAVISQKPSRDICQRGTSLTIQCQVDSQVTMMFWYRQQPGQSLTLIATANQGSEATYESGFVIDKFPISRPNLTFSTLTVSNMSPEDSSIYLCSVGDINQPQHFGDGTRLSIL.

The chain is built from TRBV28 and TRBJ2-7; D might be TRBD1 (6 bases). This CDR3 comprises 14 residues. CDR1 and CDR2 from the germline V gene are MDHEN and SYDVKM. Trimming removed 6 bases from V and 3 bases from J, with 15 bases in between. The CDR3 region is CASRDGQSIYEQYF. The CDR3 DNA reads TGTGCCAGCAGAGATGGACAGTCGATCTACGAGCAGTACTTC. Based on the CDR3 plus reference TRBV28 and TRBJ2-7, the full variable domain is DVKVTQSSRYLVKRTGEKVFLECVQDMDHENMFWYRQDPGLGLRLIYFSYDVKMKEKGDIPEGYSVSREKKERFSLILESASTNQTSMYLCASRDGQSIYEQYFGPGTRLTVT.

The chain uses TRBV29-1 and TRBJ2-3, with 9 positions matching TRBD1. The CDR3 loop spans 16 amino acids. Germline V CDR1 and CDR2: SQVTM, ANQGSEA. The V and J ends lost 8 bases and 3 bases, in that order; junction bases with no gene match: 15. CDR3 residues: CSCRHSRTGVTDTQYF. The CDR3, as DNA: TGCAGCTGCAGACATTCCAGGACAGGGGTAACAGATACGCAGTATTTT.

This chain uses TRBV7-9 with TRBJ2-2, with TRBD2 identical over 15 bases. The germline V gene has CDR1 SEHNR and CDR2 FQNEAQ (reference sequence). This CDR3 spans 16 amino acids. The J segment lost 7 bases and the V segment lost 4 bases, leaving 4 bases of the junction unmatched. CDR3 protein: CASSWTSGRAGGELFF. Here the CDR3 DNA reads TGTGCCAGCAGCTGGACTAGCGGGAGGGCCGGCGGGGAGCTGTTTTTT.

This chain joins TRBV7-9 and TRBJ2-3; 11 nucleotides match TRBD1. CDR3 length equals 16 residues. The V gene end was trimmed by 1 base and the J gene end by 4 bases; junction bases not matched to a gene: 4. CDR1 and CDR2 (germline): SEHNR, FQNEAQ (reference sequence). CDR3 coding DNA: TGTGCCAGCAGCTTAGACCCGGGACAGGGGGCAGATACGCAGTATTTT. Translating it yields CASSLDPGQGADTQYF.

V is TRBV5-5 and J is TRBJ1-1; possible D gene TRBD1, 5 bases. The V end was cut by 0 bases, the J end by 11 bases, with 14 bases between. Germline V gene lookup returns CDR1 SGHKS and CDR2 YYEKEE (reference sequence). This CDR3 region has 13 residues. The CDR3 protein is CASSLAPADTAFF. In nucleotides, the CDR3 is TGTGCCAGCAGCTTGGCCCCCGCGGACACGGCTTTCTTT.

The CDR3 reads CASSKTGYEQFF. CDR3 in DNA: TGTGCCAGCAGTAAAACAGGGTATGAGCAGTTCTTC. The chain recombines TRBV27 with TRBJ2-1, with a tentative D call TRBD1 (6 bases). Trimming removed 5 bases from V and 8 bases from J, with 10 bases in between. This CDR3 is 12 amino acids long. Germline V gene data show CDR1 as MNHEY and CDR2 as SMNVEV (reference sequence).

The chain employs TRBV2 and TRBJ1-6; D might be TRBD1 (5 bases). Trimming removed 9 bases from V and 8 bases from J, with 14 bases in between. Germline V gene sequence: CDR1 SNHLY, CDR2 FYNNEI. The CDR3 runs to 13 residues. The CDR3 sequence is CARPGPGDSPLHF. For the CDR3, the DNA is TGTGCCAGACCGGGCCCGGGGGATTCACCCCTCCACTTT.

CDR3 in DNA: TGTGCCACCAGCAGAAAAAGAAATCCTATGAACACTGAAGCTTTCTTT. It translates to CATSRKRNPMNTEAFF. The genes are TRBV15 and TRBJ1-1; D is undetermined. Germline CDR1 reads LNHNV; CDR2 reads YYDKDF (reference sequence). V lost 2 bases to trimming and J lost 0 bases, with 13 bases between them. This CDR3 region has 16 residues.

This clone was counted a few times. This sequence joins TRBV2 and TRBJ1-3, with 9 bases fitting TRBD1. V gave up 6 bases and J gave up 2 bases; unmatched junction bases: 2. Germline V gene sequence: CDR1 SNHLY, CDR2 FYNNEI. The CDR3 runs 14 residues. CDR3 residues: CASRGDRAGNTIYF. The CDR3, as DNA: TGTGCCAGCAGGGGGGACAGGGCTGGAAACACCATATATTTT.

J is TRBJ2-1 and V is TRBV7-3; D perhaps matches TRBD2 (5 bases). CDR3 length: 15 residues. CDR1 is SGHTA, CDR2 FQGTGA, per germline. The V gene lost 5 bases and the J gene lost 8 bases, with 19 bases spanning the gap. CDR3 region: CASSLRRAADYEQFF. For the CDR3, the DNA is TGTGCCAGCAGCCTCCGGAGAGCGGCCGACTATGAGCAGTTCTTC.

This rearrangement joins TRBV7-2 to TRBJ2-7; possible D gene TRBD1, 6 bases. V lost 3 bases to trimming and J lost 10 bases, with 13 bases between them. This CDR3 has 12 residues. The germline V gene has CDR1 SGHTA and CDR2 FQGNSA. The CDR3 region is CASSLRTASQYF. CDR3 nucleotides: TGTGCCAGCAGCTTGAGGACAGCCTCCCAGTACTTC. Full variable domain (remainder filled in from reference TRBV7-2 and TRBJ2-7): GAGVSQSPSNKVTEKGKDVELRCDPISGHTALYWYRQSLGQGLEFLIYFQGNSAPDKSGLPSDRFSAERTGGSVSTLTIQRTQQEDSAVYLCASSLRTASQYFGPGTRLTVT.

CDR3 sequence reads: CASSPLLGNTIYF. CDR3 nucleotide sequence: TGTGCCAGCAGCCCACTCCTAGGAAACACCATATATTTT. The chain couples TRBV7-9 to TRBJ1-3; unclear D gene. The germline CDR1 and CDR2 sequences are SEHNR and FQNEAQ (reference sequence). V was pared by 5 bases and J by 4 bases, with 9 bases between. The length of the CDR3 is 13 residues.

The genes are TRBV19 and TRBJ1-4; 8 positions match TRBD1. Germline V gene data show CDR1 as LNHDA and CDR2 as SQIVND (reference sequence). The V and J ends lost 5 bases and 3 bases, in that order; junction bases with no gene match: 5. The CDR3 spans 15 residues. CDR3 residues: CASSGYRGANEKLFF. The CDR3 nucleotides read TGTGCCAGTAGTGGGTACAGGGGGGCTAATGAAAAACTGTTTTTT.